This note documents a single T cell receptor beta chain sequence. Its specificity is not known. The sort gate was single viable CD3+CD4+CD8-CD45RO+ cells for memory CD4+ T cells. Here immunoSEQ multiplex PCR was the method, and the copy in TCRdb shows in-frame clones only, minus some. The sample has about 60,000 clones; 70% to 80% are singletons. The sample belongs to a study of memory CD4+ T cells and cytomegalovirus serostatus. Study-level results: Of 150 to 200 reported CMV TCRbeta sequences, 65 to 85 were found in memory CD4+ repertoires. CMV serostatus prediction reached median AUC approximately 0.96, or 0.89 with US-trained model.

The V end was cut by 8 bases, the J end by 8 bases, with 21 bases between. The length of the CDR3 is 14 residues. CDR1 is MNHEY, CDR2 SVGAGI, per germline. The receptor's source is an adult in good health and CMV-seronegative. The sequenced sample consisted of memory CD4+ T cells from blood. The gene calls are TRBV6-5 and TRBJ1-2; D remains unclear. The CDR3 reads CASLSGRRVDGYTF. DNA of the CDR3: TGTGCCAGCCTTTCTGGGAGGAGGGTTGACGGCTACACCTTC.